The 17 T cell receptor beta chains reported below all come from one sample, sequenced in a study of T cell responses to AZD1222 COVID-19 vaccine. This table comes from immunoSEQ multiplex PCR, and its TCRdb copy is limited to in-frame clones, with some not included. The sample comprises 150,000 or so clones, 90% to 95% of which are singletons, and approximately 0.64% rests with the top ten. Specimen: peripheral blood, collected on day 0 of AZD1222 vaccination. All receptors come from an adult in good health.

V gene TRBV28 combines with J gene TRBJ2-5; TRBD1 matches 11 bases. J gave up 4 bases and V 6 bases, and 10 bases lay outside the gene matches. The CDR3 covers 16 residues. CDR1 and CDR2 from the germline V gene are MDHEN and SYDVKM. The CDR3 region is CASSRATGTGGETQYF. The CDR3 region has the DNA TGTGCCAGCAGCCGTGCTACCGGGACAGGGGGAGAGACCCAGTACTTC.

The CDR3 DNA sequence: TGCGCCAGCAGCCAAGATCCAGGACTAGCGGGAGCAAACACCGGGGAGCTGTTTTTT. Amino acids: CASSQDPGLAGANTGELFF. The chain has TRBV4-1 and TRBJ2-2; the match to TRBD2 covers 13 bases. Germline assignment: CDR1 MGHRA and CDR2 YSYEKL. Unmatched junction bases numbered 6, after V lost 0 bases and J lost 2 bases. CDR3 length: 19 amino acids.

The table lists this clone with a count of one. The V gene is TRBV12-3 or TRBV12-4, the J gene TRBJ1-2, with 8 bases that match TRBD1. The CDR3 contains 13 residues. Trimming cost V 6 bases and J 6 bases; bases outside gene matches: 6. CDR3 in amino acids: CASSQDRGHGYTF. The CDR3 DNA follows: TGTGCCAGCAGCCAAGACAGGGGTCATGGCTACACCTTC.

As DNA, the CDR3 is TGTGCCAGCAGCGCGGCCGGGGGGGATACTGGCTACACCTTC. This encodes CASSAAGGDTGYTF. This rearrangement joins TRBV11-2 to TRBJ1-2; possible D gene TRBD1, 5 bases. V was pared by 5 bases and J by 7 bases, with 17 bases between. CDR1 is SGHAT, CDR2 FQNNGV, per germline. CDR3 length: 14 residues.

This chain links TRBV7-6 with TRBJ2-2; D is undetermined. The CDR3 has 15 residues. V shed 3 bases and J shed 0 bases, with 8 bases lying between them. CDR1 and CDR2 from the germline V gene are SGHVS and FNYEAQ. The CDR3 reads CASSFPESNTGELFF. The DNA for the CDR3 is TGTGCCAGCAGCTTCCCGGAGTCGAACACCGGGGAGCTGTTTTTT. The full variable domain, with the rest looked up from reference TRBV7-6 and TRBJ2-2, is GAGVSQSPRYKVTKRGQDVALRCDPISGHVSLYWYRQALGQGPEFLTYFNYEAQQDKSGLPNDRFSAERPEGSISTLTIQRTEQRDSAMYRCASSFPESNTGELFFGEGSRLTVL.

With regard to this clone: The conserved final phenylalanine or tryptophan is absent from the CDR3, which likely points to a read error. The DNA is omitted, as the CDR3 cannot be located on it reliably, and the CDR3 follows TCRdb's listing. V and J are TRBV30 and TRBJ1-1; TRBD1 reflects the table's D call only, with no check against the DNA. Germline lookup yields CDR1 GTSNPN and CDR2 SVGIG (reference sequence). The CDR3 length is 9 residues, termini included. CDR3 in amino acids: CAWTAGRAV.

The gene calls are TRBV4-1 and TRBJ2-1; D gene ambiguous. This CDR3 contains 15 residues. V lost 0 bases and J lost 3, with 9 bases in between. Germline assignment: CDR1 MGHRA and CDR2 YSYEKL. CDR3 nucleotide sequence: TGCGCCAGCAGCCAAGAAGTGACGAACTACAATGAGCAGTTCTTC. Translated: CASSQEVTNYNEQFF.

The DNA for the CDR3 is TGTGCCAGCAGGGTTCAAGAGACCCAGTACTTC. Translating gives CASRVQETQYF. The V call is TRBV6-5, the J call TRBJ2-5; no reliable D call. The CDR3 loop spans 11 amino acids. Trimming took 6 bases from V and 2 from J, leaving 4 bases between them. Germline loops: CDR1 MNHEY, CDR2 SVGAGI.

The gene calls are TRBV15 and TRBJ2-3, with D uncertain. In germline, CDR1 is LNHNV, CDR2 YYDKDF (reference sequence). The CDR3 is made up of 13 amino acids. V dropped 3 bases and J dropped 0 bases, with 4 bases sitting between them. In DNA, the CDR3 is TGTGCCACCAGCAGCGGGAGCACAGATACGCAGTATTTT. The encoded protein is CATSSGSTDTQYF.

The V and J genes are TRBV3-1 (or the pseudogene TRBV3-2) and TRBJ2-3; D not resolved. Germline assignment: CDR1 LGHDT and CDR2 YNNKEL (reference sequence). The V and J ends lost 1 base and 6 bases respectively, with 8 bases between them. This CDR3 contains 13 residues. In DNA form, the CDR3 reads TGTGCCAGCAGCCAAGGTCGACTTGATACGCAGTATTTT. Amino acids: CASSQGRLDTQYF.

The rearrangement links TRBV28 to TRBJ1-1; D remains ambiguous. Germline V gene data show CDR1 as MDHEN and CDR2 as SYDVKM. The CDR3 length is 14 residues. V gave up 6 bases and J gave up 0 bases, with 11 bases separating them. In nucleotides, the CDR3 is TGTGCCAGCAGCCTTCTATGGATGAACACTGAAGCTTTCTTT. Its protein is CASSLLWMNTEAFF.

The chain links TRBV27 to TRBJ2-7; the D is unclear. Trimming removed 5 bases from V and 2 bases from J, with 16 bases in between. The CDR3 runs to 15 residues. Germline V lookup: CDR1 MNHEY, CDR2 SMNVEV (reference sequence). The CDR3 DNA follows: TGTGCCAGCAGTGGCCTCCGTTGGCAGACCTACGAGCAGTACTTC. This encodes CASSGLRWQTYEQYF.

The rearrangement uses TRBV2 and TRBJ1-1; 10 bases line up with TRBD1. This CDR3 is built from 13 residues. V dropped 6 bases and J dropped 10; count of bases not matched to a gene: 8. Germline CDR1 and CDR2: SNHLY and FYNNEI. CDR3 amino acids: CASRDRGAPVAFF. In DNA, the CDR3 is TGTGCCAGCAGGGACAGGGGGGCCCCGGTAGCTTTCTTT.

The rearrangement uses TRBV13 and TRBJ1-1; D is uncertain. The CDR3 consists of 12 residues. Germline V gene sequence: CDR1 PRHDT, CDR2 FYEKMQ (reference sequence). Trimming cost V 1 base and J 6 bases, with 6 bases left between them. Here the CDR3 DNA reads TGTGCCAGCAGCTTAGTACAGCCTGAAGCTTTCTTT. Its protein product is CASSLVQPEAFF.

The V gene is TRBV27, the J gene TRBJ1-5; a weak D match, TRBD1 (5 bases). Per the germline V gene, CDR1 is MNHEY and CDR2 is SMNVEV (reference sequence). Trimming took off 1 base at V and 5 bases at J, with 12 bases between the two ends. This CDR3 contains 15 residues. The CDR3 spells CASSLLGGFDQPQHF. DNA of the CDR3: TGTGCCAGCAGTTTATTGGGGGGGTTCGATCAGCCCCAGCATTTT.

This chain connects TRBV5-4 to TRBJ2-3, with 9 positions matching TRBD2. Germline V CDR1 and CDR2: SGHNT, YYREEE (reference sequence). The CDR3 runs to 15 residues. Germline trimming cut 3 bases from V and 2 bases from J; bases unmatched to any gene: 4. CDR3: CASSSRLADTDTQYF. CDR3 coding DNA: TGTGCCAGCAGCTCACGACTAGCGGACACAGATACGCAGTATTTT. The full variable domain, in which reference TRBV5-4 and TRBJ2-3 provide the parts outside the CDR3, is ETGVTQSPTHLIKTRGQQVTLRCSSQSGHNTVSWYQQALGQGPQFIFQYYREEENGRGNFPPRFSGLQFPNYSSELNVNALELDDSALYLCASSSRLADTDTQYFGPGTRLTVL.

The V gene is TRBV14, the J gene TRBJ1-2, with 8 nucleotides matching TRBD1. Per germline, CDR1 SGHDN and CDR2 FVKESK. There are 16 residues in the CDR3. V gave up 2 bases and J gave up 7 bases; unmatched junction bases: 12. The CDR3 DNA is TGTGCCAGCAGCCAACACTCCTGGGCAGGGGGCCGTGGCTACACCTTC. Translated, it gives CASSQHSWAGGRGYTF.